This T cell receptor beta chain appears in the sequencing data of a study of shared clonotypes between healthy human individuals. Measured with immunoSEQ multiplex PCR; TCRdb has only the in-frame clones, and not every one. The repertoire holds 950,000 to 1,100,000 clones, under 80% seen once, with around 1.5% in the top ten. The CDR3 runs to 15 residues. Trimming took 1 base from V and 1 from J, leaving 10 bases between them. Germline V lookup: CDR1 LGHNA, CDR2 YSLEER. This TCR was recovered from a man in his late teens or twenties in good health. The chain has TRBV4-3 and TRBJ1-1; a weak D match, TRBD1 (5 bases). Sequenced material: memory CD4+ T cells sorted from blood. Documented subset: CD45RA-negative fraction. The chain's CDR3 is CASSQGQLKNTEAFF. CDR3 bases: TGCGCCAGCAGCCAAGGACAGTTAAAGAACACTGAAGCTTTCTTT.